This passage covers 2 T cell receptor beta chains from one sample sequenced in a study of breast tumors, draining lymph nodes, adjacent tissues. Breast cancer patients provided tissue from their axillary draining lymph nodes. TCRdb re-called the multiplex PCR reads with MiXCR, one entry per CDR3 protein. Of more than 250,000 distinct CDR3 sequences listed, 30% are singletons. The sequencing sample was made of axillary lymph node tissue. Receptor source: a female donor with breast cancer. Some clones in this sample may be carry-over from other donors' samples.

This clonotype has ten or more counts. The chain employs TRBV20-1 and TRBJ2-3; D is perhaps TRBD2 (6 bases). The CDR3 has 15 residues. Trimming left V 3 bases short and J 2 bases short, with 15 bases between. Per germline, CDR1 DFQATT and CDR2 SNEGSKA (reference sequence). The CDR3 nucleotides read TGCAGTGCTAGCCCCGGGAGACCCATCACAGATACGCAGTATTTT. Its translation is CSASPGRPITDTQYF.

Ten or more counts support this clonotype. J is TRBJ2-7 and V is TRBV25-1, with 7 nucleotides matching TRBD1. CDR3 size: 15 residues. The junction had 8 bases not matched to a gene; V was cut back by 4 bases and J by 2 bases. CDR1 and CDR2 (germline): MGHDK, SYGVNS. As DNA, the CDR3 is TGTGCCAGCAGTGGGGGGAACAGGGGCCCCTACGAGCAGTACTTC. Amino acids: CASSGGNRGPYEQYF.